This is a list of T cell receptor beta chains from one sample in a study of Graves' ophthalmopathy and Graves' hyperthyroidism. TCRdb re-derived calls from the multiplex PCR reads in MiXCR, one entry per CDR3 protein. This sample has just over 400,000 distinct CDR3 sequences, with over 20% found just once. The material sequenced was peripheral blood. The receptors were gathered from a woman aged 18-29 years with stable Graves' hyperthyroidism. Each CDR3 is given with its conserved first and last residue. The D gene is left open where the match is weak. A row's size may be missing; if present it is once, few, many or a size class.

TRBD1	TRBJ2-5	many	TRBV20-1	TGCAGTGCAAAGACAGGGGGTCCGGAGACCCAGTACTTC	CSAKTGGPETQYF
TRBD2	TRBJ2-5	many	TRBV7-6	TGTGCCAGCAGCCAACTAGCGAATCGAGAGACCCAGTACTTC	CASSQLANRETQYF
-	TRBJ2-7	-	TRBV30	TGTGCCTGGGCTAGATCGTTTTACGAGCAGTACTTC	CAWARSFYEQYF
TRBD1	TRBJ1-2	-	TRBV7-2	TGTGCCAGCACGCCAAGACAGGGCCATGGCTACACCTTC	CASTPRQGHGYTF
TRBD1	TRBJ2-7	-	TRBV6-5	TGTGCCAGCAGTCACAACAGGGGGCGAAAGTACGAGCAGTACTTC	CASSHNRGRKYEQYF
-	TRBJ1-2	-	TRBV12-3/TRBV12-4	TGTGCCAGCAGTTCGCGGCGCAGGGACTCGTACACCTTC	CASSSRRRDSYTF
-	TRBJ1-1	many	TRBV5-1	TGCGCCAGCAGCTTGCAGGGCACAATAGGCACTGAAGCTTCCTTT	CASSLQGTIGTEASF
TRBD1	TRBJ2-5	many	TRBV25-1	TGTGCCAGCAGTGTGAACAGGGGGCCTCAAGAGACCCAGTACTTC	CASSVNRGPQETQYF
TRBD2	TRBJ2-7	many	TRBV7-8	TGTGCCAGCAGCTTACCGTTCGGACTAGCGGGATCCTACGAGCAGTACTTC	CASSLPFGLAGSYEQYF
TRBD1	TRBJ1-1	many	TRBV12-3/TRBV12-4	TGTGCCAGCAGTCTAGGACAGGGAATGAACACTGAAGCTTTCTTT	CASSLGQGMNTEAFF
TRBD2	TRBJ2-7	many	TRBV7-8	TGTGCCAGCGGACAGACTAGCGGGGTAACCTCCTACGAGCAGTACTTC	CASGQTSGVTSYEQYF
TRBD1	TRBJ2-4	many	TRBV20-1	TGCAGTGCCCTCGGGACAGGCAAAAACATTCAGTACTTC	CSALGTGKNIQYF
-	TRBJ1-1	many	TRBV20-1	TGCAGTGCCCGTACAAGGAGGGGAACTGAAGCTTTCTTT	CSARTRRGTEAFF
-	TRBJ2-4	many	TRBV6-1	TGTGCCAGCAGGGAAGGTCCGGCCAAAAACATTCAGTACTTC	CASREGPAKNIQYF
-	TRBJ2-5	-	TRBV10-3	TGTGCCATCAGTGAGTCCTTCTGGGACGCTGGAGAGACCCAGTACTTC	CAISESFWDAGETQYF
-	TRBJ2-5	many	TRBV2	TGTGCCAGCCGACCCAGGGACGTCGGAGAGACCCAGTACTTC	CASRPRDVGETQYF
-	TRBJ2-5	many	TRBV7-9	TGTGCCAGCAAGAAGACGGAAGAGACCCAGTACTTC	CASKKTEETQYF
TRBD1	TRBJ1-1	-	TRBV12-3/TRBV12-4	TGTGCCAGCAGTCCCGTGGGACAGGGTTTTCGTTCCCGTGAAGCTTTCTTT	CASSPVGQGFRSREAFF
-	TRBJ1-2	few	TRBV20-1	TGCAGTGCTAGAGATGGGGTAGACTATGGCTACACCTTC	CSARDGVDYGYTF
TRBD1	TRBJ1-6	many	TRBV3-1	TGTGCCAGCAGTTCGGGACAGGAGACTTCACCCCTCCACTTT	CASSSGQETSPLHF
-	TRBJ1-1	many	TRBV2	TGTGCCAGCAGTGAGATCCGGCCAGGAGAAGCTTTCTTT	CASSEIRPGEAFF
TRBD1	TRBJ1-2	many	TRBV12-3/TRBV12-4	TGTGCCAGCACCTTGGGACAGAGTGGCTACACCTTC	CASTLGQSGYTF
-	TRBJ2-5	many	TRBV4-3	TGCGCCAGCAGTCAAAGACCCTCCGGGCCCCGGGCGGGGACCCAGTACTTC	CASSQRPSGPRAGTQYF
TRBD1	TRBJ1-1	many	TRBV6-2/TRBV6-3	TGTGCCAGCCTTAGACCGGGACAGGGGGCTGAAGCTTTCTTT	CASLRPGQGAEAFF
-	TRBJ2-5	many	TRBV19	TGTGCCAGTAGTATTTTAGGCGCTCAAGAGACCCAGTACTTC	CASSILGAQETQYF
TRBD1	TRBJ2-7	-	TRBV12-3/TRBV12-4	TGTGCCAGCAGAAGCGGACAGGGGATCCCCTACGAGCAGTACTTC	CASRSGQGIPYEQYF
TRBD1	TRBJ1-2	many	TRBV20-1	TGCAGTGCTGATAGGACAGGCCCGACCTATGGCTACACCTTC	CSADRTGPTYGYTF
-	TRBJ2-7	many	TRBV27	TGTGCCAGCAGTTTATTTACCCGGGGTCTGATCTACGAGCAGTACTTC	CASSLFTRGLIYEQYF
-	TRBJ2-5	few	TRBV13	TGTGCCAGCAGCTTAACAGAGGAGGGCGAGACCCAGTACTTC	CASSLTEEGETQYF
TRBD2	TRBJ2-7	once	TRBV7-2	TGTGCCAGCAGCCTCACTAGCGGGCCTGAGGAGCAGTACTTC	CASSLTSGPEEQYF
-	TRBJ2-7	many	TRBV28	TGTGCCAGCAGTTTCAAGGTCCAAGGGGTCACCGAGCAGTACTTC	CASSFKVQGVTEQYF